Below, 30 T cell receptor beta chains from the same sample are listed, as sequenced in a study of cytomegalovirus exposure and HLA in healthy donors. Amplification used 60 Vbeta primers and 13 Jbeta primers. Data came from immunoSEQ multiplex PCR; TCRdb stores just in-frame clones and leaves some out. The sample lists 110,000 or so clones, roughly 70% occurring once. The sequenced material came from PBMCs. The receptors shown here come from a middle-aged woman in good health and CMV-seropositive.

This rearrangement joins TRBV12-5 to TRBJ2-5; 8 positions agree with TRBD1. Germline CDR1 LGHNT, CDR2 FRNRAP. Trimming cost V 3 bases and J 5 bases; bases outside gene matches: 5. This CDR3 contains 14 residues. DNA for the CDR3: TGTGCTAGTGGTTTAGCAGGGGGCAGGGAGACCCAGTACTTC. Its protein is CASGLAGGRETQYF.

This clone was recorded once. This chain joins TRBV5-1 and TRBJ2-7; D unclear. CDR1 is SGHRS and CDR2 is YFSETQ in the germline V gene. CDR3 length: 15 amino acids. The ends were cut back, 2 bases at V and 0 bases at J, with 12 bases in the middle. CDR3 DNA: TGCGCCAGCAGCTTTCGCCCACTTTACTCCTACGAGCAGTACTTC. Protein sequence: CASSFRPLYSYEQYF.

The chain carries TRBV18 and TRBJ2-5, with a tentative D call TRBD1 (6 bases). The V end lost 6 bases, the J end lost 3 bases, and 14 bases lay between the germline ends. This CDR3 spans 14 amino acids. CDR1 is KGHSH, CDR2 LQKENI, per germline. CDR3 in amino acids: CASSSPAGEETQYF. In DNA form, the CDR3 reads TGTGCCAGCTCGTCGCCAGCAGGGGAAGAGACCCAGTACTTC.

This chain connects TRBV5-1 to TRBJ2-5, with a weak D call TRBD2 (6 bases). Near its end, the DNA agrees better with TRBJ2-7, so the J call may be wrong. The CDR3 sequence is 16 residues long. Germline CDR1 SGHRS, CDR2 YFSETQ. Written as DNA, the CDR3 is TGCGCCAGCAGCTTGGATGGGACTCCAAGCTCCTACGAGCAGTACTTC. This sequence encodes CASSLDGTPSSYEQYF.

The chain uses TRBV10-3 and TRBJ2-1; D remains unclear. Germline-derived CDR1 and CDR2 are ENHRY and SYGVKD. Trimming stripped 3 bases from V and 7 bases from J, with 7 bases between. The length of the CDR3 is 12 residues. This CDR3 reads CAISEFKNEQFF. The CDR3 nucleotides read TGTGCCATCAGTGAATTTAAAAATGAGCAGTTCTTC.

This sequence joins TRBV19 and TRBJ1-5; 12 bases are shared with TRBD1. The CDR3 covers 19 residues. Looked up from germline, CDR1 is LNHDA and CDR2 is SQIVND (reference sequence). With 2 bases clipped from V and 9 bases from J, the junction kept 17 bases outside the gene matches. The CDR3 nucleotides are TGTGCCAGTAGTATAAGGGACAGGGGGCGGTCTGGGGAATTAGGGCCCCAGCATTTT. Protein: CASSIRDRGRSGELGPQHF.

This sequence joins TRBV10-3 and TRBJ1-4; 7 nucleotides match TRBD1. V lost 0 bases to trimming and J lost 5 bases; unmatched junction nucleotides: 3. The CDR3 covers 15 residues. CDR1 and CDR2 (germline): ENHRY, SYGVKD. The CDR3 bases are TGTGCCATCAGTGAGTCAGGGACAGTGAATGAAAAACTGTTTTTT. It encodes CAISESGTVNEKLFF.

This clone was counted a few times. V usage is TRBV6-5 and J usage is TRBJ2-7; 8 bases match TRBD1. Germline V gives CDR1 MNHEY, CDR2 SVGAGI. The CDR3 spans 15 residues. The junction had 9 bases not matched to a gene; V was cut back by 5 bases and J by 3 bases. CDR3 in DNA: TGTGCCAGCAGTGCGCAGGACAGGGCCTACTACGAGCAGTACTTC. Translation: CASSAQDRAYYEQYF.

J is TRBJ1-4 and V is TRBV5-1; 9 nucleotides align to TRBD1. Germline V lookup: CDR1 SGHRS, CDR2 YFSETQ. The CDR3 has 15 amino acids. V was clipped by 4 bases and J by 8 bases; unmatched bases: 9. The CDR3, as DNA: TGCGCCAGCAGCGACCCGGGACAGGGAAAAGAAAAACTGTTTTTT. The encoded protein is CASSDPGQGKEKLFF.

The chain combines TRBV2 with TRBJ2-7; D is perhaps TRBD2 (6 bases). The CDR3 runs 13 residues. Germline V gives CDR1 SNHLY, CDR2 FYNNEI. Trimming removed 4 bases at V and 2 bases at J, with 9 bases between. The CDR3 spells CASSVAGTYEQYF. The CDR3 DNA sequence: TGTGCCAGCAGTGTTGCGGGGACCTACGAGCAGTACTTC. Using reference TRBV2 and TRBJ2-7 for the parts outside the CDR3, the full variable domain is EPEVTQTPSHQVTQMGQEVILRCVPISNHLYFYWYRQILGQKVEFLVSFYNNEISEKSEIFDDQFSVERPDGSNFTLKIRSTKLEDSAMYFCASSVAGTYEQYFGPGTRLTVT.

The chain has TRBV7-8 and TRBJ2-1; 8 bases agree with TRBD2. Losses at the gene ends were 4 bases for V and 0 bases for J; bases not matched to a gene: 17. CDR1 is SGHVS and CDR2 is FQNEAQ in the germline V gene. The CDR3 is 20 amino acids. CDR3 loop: CASSYPLGLAGESSYNEQFF. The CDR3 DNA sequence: TGTGCCAGCAGCTATCCCCTGGGCCTAGCGGGTGAAAGCTCCTACAATGAGCAGTTCTTC.

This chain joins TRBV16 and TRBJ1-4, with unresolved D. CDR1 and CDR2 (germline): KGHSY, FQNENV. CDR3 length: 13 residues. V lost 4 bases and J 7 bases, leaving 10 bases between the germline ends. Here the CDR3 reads CASSPSRSEKLFF. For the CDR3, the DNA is TGTGCCAGCAGCCCCTCCCGGAGTGAAAAACTGTTTTTT.

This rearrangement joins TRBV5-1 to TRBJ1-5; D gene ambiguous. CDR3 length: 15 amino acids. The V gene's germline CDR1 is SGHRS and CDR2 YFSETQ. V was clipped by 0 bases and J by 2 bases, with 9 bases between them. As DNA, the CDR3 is TGCGCCAGCAGCTTGGGACCGGGTGGCAATCAGCCCCAGCATTTT. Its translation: CASSLGPGGNQPQHF.

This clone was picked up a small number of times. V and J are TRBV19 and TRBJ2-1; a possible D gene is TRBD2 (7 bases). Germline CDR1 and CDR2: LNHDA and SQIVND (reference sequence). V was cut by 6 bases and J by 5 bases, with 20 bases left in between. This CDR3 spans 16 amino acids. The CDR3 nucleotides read TGTGCCAGTAGCCCCACGGAGCGAGGGGGGGACAATGAGCAGTTCTTC. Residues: CASSPTERGGDNEQFF.

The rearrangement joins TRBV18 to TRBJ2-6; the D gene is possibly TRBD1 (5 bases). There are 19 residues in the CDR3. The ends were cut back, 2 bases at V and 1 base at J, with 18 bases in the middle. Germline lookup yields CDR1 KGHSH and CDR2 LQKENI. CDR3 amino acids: CASSPLGLTGFSGANVLTF. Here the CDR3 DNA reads TGTGCCAGCTCACCATTAGGGCTAACAGGCTTTTCTGGGGCCAACGTCCTGACTTTC.

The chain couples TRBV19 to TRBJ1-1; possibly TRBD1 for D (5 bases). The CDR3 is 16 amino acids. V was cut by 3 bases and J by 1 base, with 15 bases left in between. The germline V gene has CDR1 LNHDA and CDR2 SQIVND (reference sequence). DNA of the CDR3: TGTGCCAGTAGTATGGGCTCAGGGTGGAAGAACACTGAAGCTTTCTTT. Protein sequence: CASSMGSGWKNTEAFF.

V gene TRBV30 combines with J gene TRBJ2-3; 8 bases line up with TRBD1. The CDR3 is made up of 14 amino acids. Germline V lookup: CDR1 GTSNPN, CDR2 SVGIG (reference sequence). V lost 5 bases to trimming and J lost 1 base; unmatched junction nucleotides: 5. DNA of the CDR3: TGTGCCTGGGGACAGGGATCGGGCACAGATACGCAGTATTTT. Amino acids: CAWGQGSGTDTQYF.

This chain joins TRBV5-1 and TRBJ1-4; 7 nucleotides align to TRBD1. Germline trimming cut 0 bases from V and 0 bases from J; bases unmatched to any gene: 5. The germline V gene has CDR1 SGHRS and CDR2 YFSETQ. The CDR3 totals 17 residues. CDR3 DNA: TGCGCCAGCAGCTTGGGGCAGGGGGTCCCAACTAATGAAAAACTGTTTTTT. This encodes CASSLGQGVPTNEKLFF.

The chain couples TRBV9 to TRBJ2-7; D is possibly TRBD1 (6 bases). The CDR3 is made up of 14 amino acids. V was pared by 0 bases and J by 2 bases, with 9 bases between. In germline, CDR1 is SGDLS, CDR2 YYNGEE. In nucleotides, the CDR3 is TGTGCCAGCAGCGTAGATCAGGGGCCCTACGAGCAGTACTTC. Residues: CASSVDQGPYEQYF.

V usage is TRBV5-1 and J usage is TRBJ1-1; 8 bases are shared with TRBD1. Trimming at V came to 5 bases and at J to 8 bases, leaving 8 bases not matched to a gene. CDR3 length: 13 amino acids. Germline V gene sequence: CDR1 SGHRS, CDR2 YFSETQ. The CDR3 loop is CASRRGTGEEAFF. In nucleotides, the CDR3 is TGCGCCAGCAGACGGGGGACAGGCGAGGAAGCTTTCTTT. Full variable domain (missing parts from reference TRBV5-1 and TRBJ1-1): KAGVTQTPRYLIKTRGQQVTLSCSPISGHRSVSWYQQTPGQGLQFLFEYFSETQRNKGNFPGRFSGRQFSNSRSEMNVSTLELGDSALYLCASRRGTGEEAFFGQGTRLTVV.

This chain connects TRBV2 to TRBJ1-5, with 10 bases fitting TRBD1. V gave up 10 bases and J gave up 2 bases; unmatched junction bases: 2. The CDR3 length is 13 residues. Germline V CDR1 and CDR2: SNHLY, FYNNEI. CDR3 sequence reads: CATGTGGNQPQHF. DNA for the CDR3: TGTGCCACCGGGACAGGGGGCAATCAGCCCCAGCATTTT.

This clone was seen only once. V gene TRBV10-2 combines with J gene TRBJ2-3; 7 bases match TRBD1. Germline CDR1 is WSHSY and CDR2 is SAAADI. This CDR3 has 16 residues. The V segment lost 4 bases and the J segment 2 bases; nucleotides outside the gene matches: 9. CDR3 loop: CASSGSRQGSTDTQYF. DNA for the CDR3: TGCGCCAGCAGTGGATCCCGACAGGGCTCCACAGATACGCAGTATTTT.

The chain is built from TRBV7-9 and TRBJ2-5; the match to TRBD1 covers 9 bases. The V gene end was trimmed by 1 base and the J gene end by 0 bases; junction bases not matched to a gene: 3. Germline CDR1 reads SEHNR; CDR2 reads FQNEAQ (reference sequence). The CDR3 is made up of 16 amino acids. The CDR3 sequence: CASSLVWDRDQETQYF. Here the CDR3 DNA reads TGTGCCAGCAGCTTAGTTTGGGACAGGGACCAAGAGACCCAGTACTTC. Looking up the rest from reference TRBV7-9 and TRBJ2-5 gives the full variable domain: DTGVSQNPRHKITKRGQNVTFRCDPISEHNRLYWYRQTLGQGPEFLTYFQNEAQLEKSRLLSDRFSAERPKGSFSTLEIQRTEQGDSAMYLCASSLVWDRDQETQYFGPGTRLLVL.

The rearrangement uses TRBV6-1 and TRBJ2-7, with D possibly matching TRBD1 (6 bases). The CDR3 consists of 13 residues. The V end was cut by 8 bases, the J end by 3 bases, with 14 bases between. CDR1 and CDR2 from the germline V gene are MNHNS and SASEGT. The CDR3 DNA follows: TGTGCCAGCTTACAGGGCCCTAGCTACGAGCAGTACTTC. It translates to CASLQGPSYEQYF.

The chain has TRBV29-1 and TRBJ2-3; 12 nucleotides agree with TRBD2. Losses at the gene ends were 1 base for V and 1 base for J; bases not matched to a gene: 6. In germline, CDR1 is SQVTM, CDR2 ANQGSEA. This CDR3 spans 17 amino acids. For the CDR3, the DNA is TGCAGCGTTGAAGGAGGGCGACTAGCGGGAGGCACAGATACGCAGTATTTT. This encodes CSVEGGRLAGGTDTQYF.

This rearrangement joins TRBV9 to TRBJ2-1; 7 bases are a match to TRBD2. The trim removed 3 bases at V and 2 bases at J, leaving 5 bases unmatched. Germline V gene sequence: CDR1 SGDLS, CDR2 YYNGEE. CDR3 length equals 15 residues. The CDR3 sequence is CASSASGNPYNEQFF. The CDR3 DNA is TGTGCCAGCAGCGCCAGCGGGAACCCCTACAATGAGCAGTTCTTC.

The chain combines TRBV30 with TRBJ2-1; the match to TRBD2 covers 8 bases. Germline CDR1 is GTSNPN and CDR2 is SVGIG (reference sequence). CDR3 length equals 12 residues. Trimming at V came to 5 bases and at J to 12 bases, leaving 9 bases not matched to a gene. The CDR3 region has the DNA TGTGCCTGGTCGGGACTAGGTATAGGGCAGTTCTTC. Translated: CAWSGLGIGQFF.

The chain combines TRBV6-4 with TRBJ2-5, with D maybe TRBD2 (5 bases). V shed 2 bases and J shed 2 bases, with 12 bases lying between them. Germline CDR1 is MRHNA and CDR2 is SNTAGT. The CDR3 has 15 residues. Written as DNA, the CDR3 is TGTGCCAGCAGTGACAAGAGGGAGCTACAAGAGACCCAGTACTTC. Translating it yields CASSDKRELQETQYF.

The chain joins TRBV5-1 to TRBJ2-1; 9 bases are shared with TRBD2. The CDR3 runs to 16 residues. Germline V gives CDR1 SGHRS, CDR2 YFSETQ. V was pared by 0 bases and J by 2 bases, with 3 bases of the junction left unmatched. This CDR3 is CASSLGTSGPYNEQFF. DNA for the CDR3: TGCGCCAGCAGCTTGGGAACTAGCGGGCCCTACAATGAGCAGTTCTTC.

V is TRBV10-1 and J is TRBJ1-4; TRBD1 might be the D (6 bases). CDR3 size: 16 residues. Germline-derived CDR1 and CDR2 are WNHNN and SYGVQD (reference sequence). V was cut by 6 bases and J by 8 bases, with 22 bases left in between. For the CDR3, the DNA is TGCGCCAGCAGACGCGGACAGAACCTAATGATCGAAAAACTGTTTTTT. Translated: CASRRGQNLMIEKLFF.